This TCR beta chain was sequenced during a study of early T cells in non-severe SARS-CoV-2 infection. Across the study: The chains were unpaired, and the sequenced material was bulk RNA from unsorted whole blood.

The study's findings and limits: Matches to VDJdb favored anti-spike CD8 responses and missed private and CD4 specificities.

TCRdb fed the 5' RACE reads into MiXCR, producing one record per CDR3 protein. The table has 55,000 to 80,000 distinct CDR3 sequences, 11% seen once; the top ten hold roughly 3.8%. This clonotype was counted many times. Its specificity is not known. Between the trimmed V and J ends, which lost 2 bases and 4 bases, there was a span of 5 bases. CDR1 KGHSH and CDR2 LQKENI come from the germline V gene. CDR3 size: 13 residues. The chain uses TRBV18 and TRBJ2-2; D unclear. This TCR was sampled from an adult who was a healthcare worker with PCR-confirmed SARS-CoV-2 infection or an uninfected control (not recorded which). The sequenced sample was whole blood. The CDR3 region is CASSPGVTGELFF. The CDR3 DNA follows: TGTGCCAGCTCACCAGGGGTCACCGGGGAGCTGTTTTTT.